These T cell receptor beta chains were read from a single sample in a study of blood T cell repertoires in COVID-19. Generated by immunoSEQ multiplex PCR, the TCRdb table keeps only in-frame clones and is missing some. This sample has some 66,000 clones, with 91% found just once. Material for sequencing was peripheral blood. All receptors derive from a human donor in a cohort sampled during active COVID-19. The CDR3 runs from the conserved cysteine through the conserved F or W. The D gene is left open where the match is weak. Expanded clones get a size class; other rows say once, few or many, or leave the size out.

abundance: -; v_gene: TRBV6-5; j_gene: TRBJ1-2; d_gene: -; CDR3aa: CASSYSRGNYGYTF; CDR3nt: TGTGCCAGCAGTTACTCGAGAGGAAACTATGGCTACACCTTC
abundance: few; v_gene: TRBV30; j_gene: TRBJ1-6; d_gene: TRBD1; CDR3aa: CAWRQGTNSPLHF; CDR3nt: TGTGCCTGGAGACAGGGGACGAATTCACCCCTCCACTTT
abundance: -; v_gene: TRBV11-2; j_gene: TRBJ2-1; d_gene: -; CDR3aa: CASSLFVGVYNEQFF; CDR3nt: TGTGCCAGCAGCTTATTTGTGGGCGTCTACAATGAGCAGTTCTTC
abundance: -; v_gene: TRBV19; j_gene: TRBJ1-3; d_gene: -; CDR3aa: CASSPRRDGTPGNTIYF; CDR3nt: TGTGCCAGTAGTCCCCGACGGGACGGGACACCGGGAAACACCATATATTTT
abundance: -; v_gene: TRBV7-2; j_gene: TRBJ2-5; d_gene: TRBD2; CDR3aa: CASRETSGGAETQYF; CDR3nt: TGTGCCAGCAGGGAGACTAGCGGGGGGGCAGAGACCCAGTACTTC
abundance: few; v_gene: TRBV7-3; j_gene: TRBJ1-1; d_gene: -; CDR3aa: CASSFGGITEAFF; CDR3nt: TGTGCCAGCAGCTTTGGGGGGATCACTGAAGCTTTCTTT
abundance: -; v_gene: TRBV10-1; j_gene: TRBJ1-2; d_gene: -; CDR3aa: CASNIPGLIKTQGYTF; CDR3nt: TGCGCCAGCAATATACCGGGACTCATAAAGACGCAGGGCTACACCTTC
abundance: -; v_gene: TRBV11-3; j_gene: TRBJ2-5; d_gene: TRBD2; CDR3aa: CASSPTDWLAGSETQYF; CDR3nt: TGTGCCAGCAGCCCCACGGACTGGCTAGCGGGGTCGGAGACCCAGTACTTC
abundance: -; v_gene: TRBV6-5; j_gene: TRBJ2-7; d_gene: TRBD1; CDR3aa: CASRLRGQGPYEQYF; CDR3nt: TGTGCCAGCAGACTCAGAGGACAGGGGCCGTACGAGCAGTACTTC
abundance: -; v_gene: TRBV20-1; j_gene: TRBJ2-5; d_gene: -; CDR3aa: CSGDLAETQYF; CDR3nt: TGCAGTGGGGACTTAGCGGAGACCCAGTACTTC
abundance: -; v_gene: TRBV18; j_gene: TRBJ2-5; d_gene: -; CDR3aa: CASSPLAGARKETQYF; CDR3nt: TGTGCCAGCTCACCCCTTGCGGGGGCCAGAAAAGAGACCCAGTACTTC
abundance: -; v_gene: TRBV29-1; j_gene: TRBJ2-3; d_gene: TRBD2; CDR3aa: CSVRGAGGLWGTQYF; CDR3nt: TGCAGCGTCCGTGGCGCGGGGGGGCTGTGGGGTACGCAGTATTTT
abundance: -; v_gene: TRBV6-5; j_gene: TRBJ1-3; d_gene: -; CDR3aa: CASMVPAGNTIYF; CDR3nt: TGTGCCAGCATGGTACCGGCTGGAAACACCATATATTTT
abundance: -; v_gene: TRBV19; j_gene: TRBJ2-2; d_gene: -; CDR3aa: CASGQINTGELFF; CDR3nt: TGTGCCAGCGGACAGATTAACACCGGGGAGCTGTTTTTT
abundance: -; v_gene: TRBV7-3; j_gene: TRBJ2-7; d_gene: TRBD2; CDR3aa: CASSLEREASYEQYF; CDR3nt: TGTGCCAGCAGCTTGGAGCGGGAGGCCTCCTACGAGCAGTACTTC
abundance: -; v_gene: TRBV2; j_gene: TRBJ1-4; d_gene: -; CDR3aa: CASSARMGEKLFF; CDR3nt: TGTGCCAGCAGTGCCAGGATGGGTGAAAAACTGTTTTTT
abundance: -; v_gene: TRBV6-5; j_gene: TRBJ1-2; d_gene: -; CDR3aa: CASSYGGVGYTF; CDR3nt: TGTGCCAGCAGTTACGGCGGAGTTGGCTACACCTTC
abundance: once; v_gene: TRBV5-6; j_gene: TRBJ1-3; d_gene: -; CDR3aa: CASSLEFQGGNTIYF; CDR3nt: TGTGCCAGCAGCTTGGAGTTCCAGGGTGGAAACACCATATATTTT
abundance: -; v_gene: TRBV7-2; j_gene: TRBJ1-1; d_gene: -; CDR3aa: CASSFSALGRSWGEAFF; CDR3nt: TGTGCCAGCAGCTTTAGCGCCCTTGGTAGATCATGGGGAGAAGCTTTCTTT
abundance: -; v_gene: TRBV19; j_gene: TRBJ1-2; d_gene: TRBD1; CDR3aa: CASSTAGTGSGYTF; CDR3nt: TGTGCCAGTAGTACAGCCGGGACAGGGTCTGGCTACACCTTC
abundance: -; v_gene: TRBV5-6; j_gene: TRBJ2-5; d_gene: TRBD2; CDR3aa: CASSYLAGLARETQYF; CDR3nt: TGTGCCAGCAGCTACCTAGCGGGGCTCGCTAGGGAGACCCAGTACTTC
abundance: -; v_gene: TRBV28; j_gene: TRBJ2-7; d_gene: -; CDR3aa: CASGSRGYEQYF; CDR3nt: TGTGCCAGCGGGAGCCGGGGATACGAGCAGTACTTC
abundance: -; v_gene: TRBV7-9; j_gene: TRBJ2-1; d_gene: TRBD2; CDR3aa: CASSLAPGTSGANEQFF; CDR3nt: TGTGCCAGCAGCTTGGCCCCCGGGACTAGCGGGGCAAATGAGCAGTTCTTC
abundance: -; v_gene: TRBV4-1; j_gene: TRBJ1-4; d_gene: -; CDR3aa: CASSQDRLDSEKLFF; CDR3nt: TGCGCCAGCAGCCAAGACCGCCTGGACAGTGAAAAACTGTTTTTT
abundance: -; v_gene: TRBV5-8; j_gene: TRBJ2-5; d_gene: TRBD2; CDR3aa: CASSLFGGRETQYF; CDR3nt: TGTGCCAGCAGCTTGTTCGGCGGGAGAGAGACCCAGTACTTC
abundance: -; v_gene: TRBV7-2; j_gene: TRBJ1-2; d_gene: -; CDR3aa: CASSLTPRRTGIEGLGYTF; CDR3nt: TGTGCCAGCAGCTTAACCCCCCGCCGGACGGGCATCGAGGGTCTTGGCTACACCTTC
abundance: -; v_gene: TRBV6-2/TRBV6-3; j_gene: TRBJ2-1; d_gene: TRBD2; CDR3aa: CASSYLTGSGGFYNEQFF; CDR3nt: TGTGCCAGCAGTTACCTAACGGGGAGCGGGGGATTTTACAATGAGCAGTTCTTC
abundance: once; v_gene: TRBV6-5; j_gene: TRBJ2-7; d_gene: -; CDR3aa: CASSYTVGGFYEQYF; CDR3nt: TGTGCCAGCAGTTACACCGTCGGAGGGTTCTACGAGCAGTACTTC
abundance: -; v_gene: TRBV5-1; j_gene: TRBJ2-2; d_gene: TRBD2; CDR3aa: CASSLRTSDNTGELFF; CDR3nt: TGCGCCAGCAGCTTACGGACTAGCGACAACACCGGGGAGCTGTTTTTT
abundance: -; v_gene: TRBV18; j_gene: TRBJ2-3; d_gene: TRBD1; CDR3aa: CASSPQDRGADTQYF; CDR3nt: TGTGCCAGCTCACCGCAAGACAGGGGGGCAGATACGCAGTATTTT
abundance: once; v_gene: TRBV6-2/TRBV6-3; j_gene: TRBJ2-1; d_gene: TRBD2; CDR3aa: CASSLLAGAGNEQFF; CDR3nt: TGTGCCAGCAGTTTACTAGCGGGAGCTGGGAATGAGCAGTTCTTC
abundance: -; v_gene: TRBV19; j_gene: TRBJ1-2; d_gene: -; CDR3aa: CASSTRREGYGYTF; CDR3nt: TGTGCCAGTAGTACCCGCAGGGAGGGCTATGGCTACACCTTC
abundance: -; v_gene: TRBV7-3; j_gene: TRBJ2-7; d_gene: TRBD2; CDR3aa: CASSLSGGHEQYF; CDR3nt: TGTGCCAGCAGCTTAAGCGGGGGACACGAGCAGTACTTC
abundance: -; v_gene: TRBV5-1; j_gene: TRBJ1-1; d_gene: TRBD1; CDR3aa: CASSDRQGEGMNTEAFF; CDR3nt: TGCGCCAGCAGCGACCGACAGGGGGAAGGCATGAACACTGAAGCTTTCTTT
abundance: -; v_gene: TRBV5-1; j_gene: TRBJ2-5; d_gene: TRBD2; CDR3aa: CASSLGLAGEAYQETQYF; CDR3nt: TGCGCCAGCAGCTTGGGACTAGCGGGGGAGGCGTACCAAGAGACCCAGTACTTC
abundance: -; v_gene: TRBV29-1; j_gene: TRBJ2-1; d_gene: TRBD2; CDR3aa: CSAIAGGSYNEQFF; CDR3nt: TGCAGCGCAATAGCGGGAGGATCCTACAATGAGCAGTTCTTC
abundance: -; v_gene: TRBV21-1; j_gene: TRBJ1-5; d_gene: -; CDR3aa: CASYYPGQVNVQPQHF; CDR3nt: TGTGCCAGCTACTACCCGGGACAGGTAAATGTTCAGCCCCAGCATTTT
abundance: -; v_gene: TRBV18; j_gene: TRBJ1-6; d_gene: -; CDR3aa: CASSPRLGGLDSPLHF; CDR3nt: TGTGCCAGCTCACCGCGGTTGGGAGGTCTGGATTCACCCCTCCACTTT
abundance: few; v_gene: TRBV5-1; j_gene: TRBJ2-7; d_gene: TRBD1; CDR3aa: CASSLSPQGAGYEQYF; CDR3nt: TGCGCCAGCAGCTTAAGTCCCCAGGGGGCGGGCTACGAGCAGTACTTC
abundance: -; v_gene: TRBV13; j_gene: TRBJ1-2; d_gene: TRBD1; CDR3aa: CASSRTGGRLHYGYTF; CDR3nt: TGTGCCAGCAGCCGGACAGGGGGACGACTTCACTATGGCTACACCTTC
abundance: -; v_gene: TRBV13; j_gene: TRBJ2-2; d_gene: TRBD2; CDR3aa: CASSSSRGGRGTGELFF; CDR3nt: TGTGCCAGCAGCTCTTCACGGGGGGGGCGAGGCACCGGGGAGCTGTTTTTT
abundance: -; v_gene: TRBV24-1; j_gene: TRBJ2-5; d_gene: TRBD1; CDR3aa: CATRDRGGQETQYF; CDR3nt: TGTGCCACCAGGGACAGGGGAGGGCAAGAGACCCAGTACTTC
abundance: once; v_gene: TRBV18; j_gene: TRBJ2-5; d_gene: -; CDR3aa: CASSPQPREETQYF; CDR3nt: TGTGCCAGCTCACCTCAGCCCCGGGAGGAGACCCAGTACTTC
abundance: -; v_gene: TRBV20-1; j_gene: TRBJ1-1; d_gene: -; CDR3aa: CSARVRAEAFF; CDR3nt: TGCAGTGCTAGAGTTCGCGCTGAAGCTTTCTTT
abundance: -; v_gene: TRBV15; j_gene: TRBJ1-1; d_gene: -; CDR3aa: CATSRGLGGNTEAFF; CDR3nt: TGTGCCACCAGCAGAGGTTTAGGGGGGAACACTGAAGCTTTCTTT
abundance: -; v_gene: TRBV7-3; j_gene: TRBJ1-2; d_gene: TRBD1; CDR3aa: CASSGGARTGQYGYTF; CDR3nt: TGTGCCAGCAGCGGTGGGGCAAGGACAGGTCAATATGGCTACACCTTC
abundance: -; v_gene: TRBV7-6; j_gene: TRBJ2-7; d_gene: TRBD1; CDR3aa: CASSLGPGQGYEQYF; CDR3nt: TGTGCCAGCAGCTTGGGGCCGGGACAGGGCTACGAGCAGTACTTC
abundance: -; v_gene: TRBV4-3; j_gene: TRBJ2-7; d_gene: TRBD1; CDR3aa: CASSPDRVTYEQYF; CDR3nt: TGCGCCAGCAGCCCTGACAGGGTCACCTACGAGCAGTACTTC
abundance: -; v_gene: TRBV24-1; j_gene: TRBJ2-3; d_gene: TRBD1; CDR3aa: CATSDWTGSTDTQYF; CDR3nt: TGTGCCACCAGTGATTGGACAGGGAGCACAGATACGCAGTATTTT
abundance: once; v_gene: TRBV15; j_gene: TRBJ1-6; d_gene: -; CDR3aa: CATSQNGGNNSPLHF; CDR3nt: TGTGCCACCAGCCAAAACGGCGGGAATAATTCACCCCTCCACTTT
abundance: -; v_gene: TRBV12-1; j_gene: TRBJ2-2; d_gene: -; CDR3aa: CASSRNTGELFF; CDR3nt: TGTGCCAGCAGCCGTAACACCGGGGAGCTGTTTTTT
abundance: -; v_gene: TRBV14; j_gene: TRBJ2-7; d_gene: TRBD1; CDR3aa: CASSREVPDRGRNEQYF; CDR3nt: TGTGCCAGCTCCCGGGAGGTGCCAGACAGGGGGCGAAACGAGCAGTACTTC
abundance: -; v_gene: TRBV7-3; j_gene: TRBJ2-2; d_gene: -; CDR3aa: CASSLNSFPGELFF; CDR3nt: TGTGCCAGCAGCTTAAATAGCTTCCCCGGGGAGCTGTTTTTT
abundance: -; v_gene: TRBV3-1/TRBV3-2; j_gene: TRBJ2-1; d_gene: TRBD2; CDR3aa: CASSQVSGTSGGAYNEQFF; CDR3nt: TGTGCCAGCAGCCAAGTCTCCGGGACTAGCGGGGGGGCCTACAATGAGCAGTTCTTC
abundance: once; v_gene: TRBV6-2/TRBV6-3; j_gene: TRBJ2-5; d_gene: -; CDR3aa: CASSYSSMRQGPAETQYF; CDR3nt: TGTGCCAGCAGTTACTCGAGTATGAGGCAAGGCCCTGCGGAGACCCAGTACTTC